What follows are 22 T cell receptor beta chains derived from one specimen sequenced in a study of PD-1 blockade in classical Hodgkin lymphoma (dated by TCRdb to 2018 to 2020). Libraries were built with the immunoSEQ multiplex PCR assay. This is the immuneACCESS table as TCRdb keeps it, with only in-frame sequences that have V and J called. A part of the clones is gone; compared with another copy, unresolved V genes explain less than half, and the rest is unexplained. In all, the sample holds around 46,000 clones, and about three quarters of those were seen once. The ten largest make up approximately 20% of the sample. Reading the label with the study, this specimen's time point is: cycle 2 day 1 (C2D1) of nivolumab. All trial patients had relapsed after autologous stem cell transplantation, with cohorts A, B and C differing in prior brentuximab vedotin exposure. The sequencing here drew on peripheral blood mononuclear cells (PBMCs), taken before the second cycle of nivolumab. These receptors were obtained from a human donor with classical Hodgkin lymphoma.

The CDR3 DNA reads TGTGCCAGCAGTGCCCCGGACTTTTATGGCTACACCTTC. This gives the protein CASSAPDFYGYTF. The V call is TRBV6-4, the J call TRBJ1-2; D uncertain. Germline CDR1 and CDR2: MRHNA and SNTAGT. The V and J ends lost 4 bases and 5 bases respectively, with 11 bases between them. The CDR3 has 13 amino acids.

This rearrangement joins TRBV11-3 to TRBJ2-5; D might be TRBD2 (7 bases). This CDR3 comprises 13 residues. The germline V gene has CDR1 SGHNT and CDR2 YENEEA. The V end lost 7 bases, the J end lost 3 bases, and 12 bases lay between the germline ends. CDR3 coding DNA: TGTGCCAGCACCCAGGGGAGGGAAGAGACCCAGTACTTC. Protein sequence: CASTQGREETQYF.

With regard to this clone: This CDR3 is also generated by other DNA sequences in the sample. The chain couples TRBV5-1 to TRBJ2-5; D is unclear. Trimming took 4 bases from V and 2 from J, leaving 3 bases between them. The CDR3 consists of 11 residues. Germline V gene sequence: CDR1 SGHRS, CDR2 YFSETQ. The chain's CDR3 is CASSVQETQYF. The CDR3 DNA reads as TGCGCCAGCAGCGTTCAAGAGACCCAGTACTTC.

This sequence joins TRBV19 and TRBJ2-2; D gene unclear. From germline, CDR1 is LNHDA and CDR2 SQIVND (reference sequence). V lost 4 bases, J lost 7 bases, and 4 bases lay in between. The CDR3 sequence is 11 residues long. CDR3 in amino acids: CASSNYGELFF. Here the CDR3 DNA reads TGTGCCAGTAGTAACTACGGGGAGCTGTTTTTT.

The chain links TRBV11-3 to TRBJ2-3; 7 nucleotides match TRBD2. The V gene end was trimmed by 0 bases and the J gene end by 3 bases; junction bases not matched to a gene: 3. Germline CDR1 reads SGHNT; CDR2 reads YENEEA. The CDR3 consists of 15 residues. The CDR3 reads CASSLDRGSTDTQYF. In DNA form, the CDR3 reads TGTGCCAGCAGCTTAGATCGCGGGAGTACAGATACGCAGTATTTT.

V usage is TRBV9 and J usage is TRBJ1-1; TRBD1 agrees at 9 bases. With 3 bases clipped from V and 1 base from J, the junction kept 4 bases outside the gene matches. The CDR3 is 15 amino acids. Germline values: CDR1 SGDLS, CDR2 YYNGEE. For the CDR3, the DNA is TGTGCCAGCAGCGAGTGGACAGGGGCGAACACTGAAGCTTTCTTT. This sequence encodes CASSEWTGANTEAFF.

This clone was found once. V usage is TRBV18 and J usage is TRBJ1-3; D possibly corresponds to TRBD1 (5 bases). Germline values: CDR1 KGHSH, CDR2 LQKENI. The CDR3 runs to 16 residues. Trimming pared 1 base from V and 3 bases from J, leaving 13 bases between. In DNA form, the CDR3 reads TGTGCCAGCTCACCACGGCGCAGGGAAATTGGAAACACCATATATTTT. It is translated as CASSPRRREIGNTIYF. Complete variable domain (other parts from reference TRBV18 and TRBJ1-3): NAGVMQNPRHLVRRRGQEARLRCSPMKGHSHVYWYRQLPEEGLKFMVYLQKENIIDESGMPKERFSAEFPKEGPSILRIQQVVRGDSAAYFCASSPRRREIGNTIYFGEGSWLTVV.

The V and J genes are TRBV7-9 and TRBJ1-2, with TRBD1 matching over 9 bases. V was pared by 5 bases and J by 0 bases, with 7 bases of the junction left unmatched. The CDR3 runs to 16 residues. Germline CDR1 and CDR2: SEHNR and FQNEAQ (reference sequence). The CDR3, as DNA: TGTGCCAGCAGCGTTGACAGGGGGAAACCTAACTATGGCTACACCTTC. Protein sequence: CASSVDRGKPNYGYTF.

The V gene is TRBV19, the J gene TRBJ2-7; TRBD2 agrees at 7 bases. There are 12 residues in the CDR3. V lost 8 bases to trimming and J lost 3 bases; unmatched junction nucleotides: 4. The germline V gene has CDR1 LNHDA and CDR2 SQIVND (reference sequence). The CDR3 bases are TGTGCCAGTCTATCGGGGGGCTACGAGCAGTACTTC. Its translation is CASLSGGYEQYF.

This clone is labeled as medium-sized (0.01 to 0.1%). This CDR3 is also generated by other DNA sequences in the sample. The chain couples TRBV2 to TRBJ2-3; 12 nucleotides line up with TRBD2. V was clipped by 6 bases and J by 5 bases; unmatched bases: 9. Germline V gene data show CDR1 as SNHLY and CDR2 as FYNNEI. The CDR3 sequence is 16 residues long. The CDR3 reads CASSAGLAGRGDTQYF. DNA of the CDR3: TGTGCCAGCAGCGCCGGACTAGCGGGGAGGGGAGATACGCAGTATTTT. Filled out from reference TRBV2 and TRBJ2-3, the complete variable domain reads EPEVTQTPSHQVTQMGQEVILRCVPISNHLYFYWYRQILGQKVEFLVSFYNNEISEKSEIFDDQFSVERPDGSNFTLKIRSTKLEDSAMYFCASSAGLAGRGDTQYFGPGTRLTVL.

The rearrangement links TRBV27 to TRBJ1-5; 7 bases fit TRBD1. In germline, CDR1 is MNHEY, CDR2 SMNVEV (reference sequence). V was clipped by 2 bases and J by 1 base; unmatched bases: 5. CDR3 length: 16 residues. CDR3 sequence: CASSLRYRGSNQPQHF. Written as DNA, the CDR3 is TGTGCCAGCAGTTTACGGTACAGGGGCAGCAATCAGCCCCAGCATTTT.

This chain links TRBV7-2 with TRBJ1-1; 10 bases map to TRBD1. The germline V gene encodes CDR1 SGHTA and CDR2 FQGNSA. CDR3 size: 16 residues. J gave up 5 bases and V 0 bases, and 6 bases lay outside the gene matches. CDR3 DNA: TGTGCCAGCAGCTTAGCTTTGGCGGACAGGGGGACTGAAGCTTTCTTT. It specifies CASSLALADRGTEAFF.

This chain joins TRBV7-8 and TRBJ1-6; D call uncertain. V lost 3 bases to trimming and J lost 8 bases, with 11 bases between them. Germline V CDR1 and CDR2: SGHVS, FQNEAQ. The CDR3 runs to 14 residues. CDR3 coding DNA: TGTGCCAGCAGCTTGGGAGGGTTGTATTCACCCCTCCACTTT. Protein product: CASSLGGLYSPLHF.

V gene TRBV27 combines with J gene TRBJ1-5; D is uncertain. V was clipped by 9 bases and J by 10 bases, with 13 bases between them. The CDR3 consists of 11 residues. CDR1 and CDR2 from the germline V gene are MNHEY and SMNVEV (reference sequence). CDR3 loop: CARTGKNPQHF. The CDR3 nucleotides read TGTGCCAGAACCGGTAAAAATCCCCAGCATTTT.

The gene calls are TRBV5-1 and TRBJ2-1; D is tentatively TRBD1 or TRBD2 (7 bases each). The CDR3 has 13 residues. V was pared by 4 bases and J by 5 bases, with 10 bases between. Germline CDR1 is SGHRS and CDR2 is YFSETQ. The CDR3 nucleotides read TGCGCCAGCAGCCCAGGGGGGGACAATGAGCAGTTCTTC. This encodes CASSPGGDNEQFF. The full variable domain, with the rest looked up from reference TRBV5-1 and TRBJ2-1, is KAGVTQTPRYLIKTRGQQVTLSCSPISGHRSVSWYQQTPGQGLQFLFEYFSETQRNKGNFPGRFSGRQFSNSRSEMNVSTLELGDSALYLCASSPGGDNEQFFGPGTRLTVL.

The rearrangement links TRBV5-4 to TRBJ2-1; no firm D call. Germline CDR1 is SGHNT and CDR2 is YYREEE (reference sequence). This CDR3 is 14 amino acids long. V lost 10 bases to trimming and J lost 10 bases, with 24 bases between them. The CDR3 nucleotides are TGTGCCTTCGCGCCGGCGACAAAAATCGGGGAGCAGTTCTTC. It encodes CAFAPATKIGEQFF.

This clone was counted once. The chain uses TRBV2 and TRBJ1-1; D not certain. There are 14 residues in the CDR3. V lost 2 bases to trimming and J lost 5 bases, with 12 bases between them. The germline V gene encodes CDR1 SNHLY and CDR2 FYNNEI. The CDR3 region has the DNA TGTGCCAGCAGTGAACCCACCGAGGGTACTGAAGCTTTCTTT. This translates into CASSEPTEGTEAFF.

The rearrangement uses TRBV9 and TRBJ1-2; D remains ambiguous. V gave up 0 bases and J gave up 1 base, with 10 bases separating them. This CDR3 has 15 amino acids. Germline V gives CDR1 SGDLS, CDR2 YYNGEE. The CDR3 loop reads CASSVGAAVNYGYTF. Written as DNA, the CDR3 is TGTGCCAGCAGCGTAGGGGCAGCCGTTAACTATGGCTACACCTTC.

The chain combines TRBV28 with TRBJ1-1; D gene unclear. Per the germline V gene, CDR1 is MDHEN and CDR2 is SYDVKM. This CDR3 spans 11 amino acids. Trimming left V 6 bases short and J 7 bases short, with 9 bases between. DNA for the CDR3: TGTGCCAGCAGAGGCTACCGTGAAGCTTTCTTT. Translating gives CASRGYREAFF.

The genes are TRBV5-1 and TRBJ2-3; D call uncertain. CDR1 and CDR2 (germline): SGHRS, YFSETQ. V lost 5 bases to trimming and J lost 0 bases, with 4 bases between them. The CDR3 length is 12 residues. The CDR3 sequence: CASRASTDTQYF. In DNA, the CDR3 is TGCGCCAGCAGGGCAAGCACAGATACGCAGTATTTT.

V is TRBV5-6 and J is TRBJ2-7; D not resolved. Germline lookup yields CDR1 SGHDT and CDR2 YYEEEE. This CDR3 has 15 amino acids. V shed 0 bases and J shed 5 bases, with 15 bases lying between them. CDR3 in amino acids: CASSLGRAEPDEQYF. The CDR3 DNA follows: TGTGCCAGCAGCTTGGGTAGGGCGGAACCAGACGAGCAGTACTTC.

The chain is built from TRBV6-5 and TRBJ1-1; 10 nucleotides match TRBD1. Germline loops: CDR1 MNHEY, CDR2 SVGAGI. The CDR3 contains 13 residues. Trimming took 8 bases from V and 4 from J; bases not matched to a gene: 4. The CDR3 loop reads CASRWTGGTEAFF. The CDR3 nucleotides read TGTGCCAGCCGCTGGACAGGGGGCACTGAAGCTTTCTTT.